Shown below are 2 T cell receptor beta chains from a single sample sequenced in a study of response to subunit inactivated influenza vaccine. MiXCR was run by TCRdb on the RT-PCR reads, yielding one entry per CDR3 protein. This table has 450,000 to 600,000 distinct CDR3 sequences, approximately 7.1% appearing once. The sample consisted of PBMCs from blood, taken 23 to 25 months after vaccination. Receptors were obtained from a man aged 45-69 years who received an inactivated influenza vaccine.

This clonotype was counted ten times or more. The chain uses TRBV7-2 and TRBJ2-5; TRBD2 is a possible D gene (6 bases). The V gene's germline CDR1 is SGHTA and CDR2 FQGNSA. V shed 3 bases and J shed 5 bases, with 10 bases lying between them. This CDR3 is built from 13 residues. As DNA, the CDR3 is TGTGCCAGCAGCTTCGGGAGTAGGGAGACCCAGTACTTC. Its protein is CASSFGSRETQYF.

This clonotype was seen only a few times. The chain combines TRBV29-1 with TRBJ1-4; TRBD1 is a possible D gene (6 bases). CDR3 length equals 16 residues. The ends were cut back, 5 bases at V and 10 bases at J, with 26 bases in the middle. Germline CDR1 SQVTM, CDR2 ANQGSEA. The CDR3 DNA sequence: TGCAGCGTTTCCCCCGGGTATGGGGGCTCGTCTGGAAAACTGTTTTTT. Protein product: CSVSPGYGGSSGKLFF. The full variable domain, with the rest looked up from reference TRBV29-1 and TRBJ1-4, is SAVISQKPSRDICQRGTSLTIQCQVDSQVTMMFWYRQQPGQSLTLIATANQGSEATYESGFVIDKFPISRPNLTFSTLTVSNMSPEDSSIYLCSVSPGYGGSSGKLFFGSGTQLSVL.